Sequencing of this TCR beta chain was carried out in a study of neurological immune-mediated disorders. TCRdb fed the 5' RACE reads into MiXCR, producing one record per CDR3 protein. The data contain around 33,000 distinct CDR3 sequences, less than 25% of them singletons. Study observations and caveats: HTLV-1-associated myelopathy had the most TCR clonal expansion, and multiple sclerosis had the least, less than healthy controls.

Germline CDR1 is SEHNR and CDR2 is FQNEAQ (reference sequence). This CDR3 is built from 15 residues. V dropped 3 bases and J dropped 0 bases, with 10 bases sitting between them. Many counts were recorded for this clonotype. Its antigen is as yet unknown. This sequence originates from a man aged 50 or older with HTLV-1-associated myelopathy (HAM/TSP). Sequenced material: CD4+ T cells from blood. The V gene is TRBV7-9, the J gene TRBJ2-3; tentatively, D is TRBD1 (5 bases). The CDR3 sequence: CASSFDGHSTDTQYF. The CDR3 region has the DNA TGTGCCAGCAGCTTCGACGGACATAGCACAGATACGCAGTATTTT.